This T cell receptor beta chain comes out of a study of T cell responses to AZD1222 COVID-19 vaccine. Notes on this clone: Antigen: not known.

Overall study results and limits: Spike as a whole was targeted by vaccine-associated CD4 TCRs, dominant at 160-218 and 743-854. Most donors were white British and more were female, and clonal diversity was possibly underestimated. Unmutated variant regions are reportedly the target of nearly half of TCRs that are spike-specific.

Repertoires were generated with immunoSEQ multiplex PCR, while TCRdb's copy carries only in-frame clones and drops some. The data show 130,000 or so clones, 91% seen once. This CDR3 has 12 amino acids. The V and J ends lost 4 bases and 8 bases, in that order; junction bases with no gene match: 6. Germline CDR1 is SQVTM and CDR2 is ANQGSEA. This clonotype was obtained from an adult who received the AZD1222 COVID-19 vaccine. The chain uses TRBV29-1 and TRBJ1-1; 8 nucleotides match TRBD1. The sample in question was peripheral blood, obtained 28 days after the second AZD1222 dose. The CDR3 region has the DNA TGCAGCGTTGGGGAGTGGGACAGGGAAGCTTTCTTT. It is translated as CSVGEWDREAFF.